A single sample is the source of the 9 T cell receptor beta chains below, sequenced in a study of cytomegalovirus exposure and HLA in healthy donors. The study ran its PCR with 60 Vbeta and 13 Jbeta primers. The protocol was immunoSEQ multiplex PCR, while the TCRdb copy is restricted to in-frame clones and leaves out a portion. This table holds under 200,000 clones, about 81% found once. Sequencing was performed on PBMCs. Source of these receptors: a woman between 18 and 29 years old in good health and CMV-seropositive.

This clone has more than one count but fewer than ten. V usage is TRBV19 and J usage is TRBJ2-7, with D possibly TRBD2 on 6 matching bases. Germline V lookup: CDR1 LNHDA, CDR2 SQIVND (reference sequence). The V end was cut by 7 bases, the J end by 5 bases, with 21 bases between. CDR3 length: 15 residues. The CDR3 region is CASKNREYSVDEQYF. CDR3 DNA: TGTGCCAGTAAAAACCGGGAGTATAGCGTCGACGAGCAGTACTTC.

The rearrangement uses TRBV7-2 and TRBJ2-1, with 12 bases matching TRBD2. In germline, CDR1 is SGHTA, CDR2 FQGNSA. V was pared by 5 bases and J by 6 bases, with 8 bases of the junction left unmatched. The CDR3 loop spans 16 amino acids. The CDR3 loop reads CASSPASGGVFNEQFF. CDR3 DNA sequence: TGTGCCAGCAGCCCGGCTAGCGGGGGGGTGTTCAATGAGCAGTTCTTC. The whole variable domain, remainder taken from reference TRBV7-2 and TRBJ2-1, is GAGVSQSPSNKVTEKGKDVELRCDPISGHTALYWYRQSLGQGLEFLIYFQGNSAPDKSGLPSDRFSAERTGGSVSTLTIQRTQQEDSAVYLCASSPASGGVFNEQFFGPGTRLTVL.

The V gene is TRBV5-1, the J gene TRBJ2-5, with 12 bases that match TRBD2. The trim removed 0 bases at V and 4 bases at J, leaving 10 bases unmatched. The V gene's germline CDR1 is SGHRS and CDR2 YFSETQ. The CDR3 runs 18 residues. Here the CDR3 DNA reads TGCGCCAGCAGCTTGGAGGCTAGCGGGGGGGCCGGAGGAGAGACCCAGTACTTC. It translates to CASSLEASGGAGGETQYF.

The chain carries TRBV20-1 and TRBJ2-7; TRBD1 is a possible D gene (6 bases). Germline assignment: CDR1 DFQATT and CDR2 SNEGSKA (reference sequence). The CDR3 runs 11 residues. The CDR3 sequence: CTARGSYEQYF. As DNA, the CDR3 is TGCACCGCCAGGGGCTCCTACGAGCAGTACTTC.

V usage is TRBV5-1 and J usage is TRBJ2-7, with D unclear. Germline CDR1 SGHRS, CDR2 YFSETQ. V gave up 0 bases and J gave up 2 bases, with 6 bases separating them. The CDR3 spans 13 residues. Written as DNA, the CDR3 is TGCGCCAGCAGCTTGGATTGGGCCTACGAGCAGTACGTC. Translating gives CASSLDWAYEQYV.

This chain links TRBV9 with TRBJ1-1; 7 nucleotides align to TRBD1. Per germline, CDR1 SGDLS and CDR2 YYNGEE. The ends lost 4 bases at V and 4 bases at J; junction bases unmatched: 4. The CDR3 length is 13 residues. CDR3 sequence: CASSRQGSTEAFF. The CDR3 DNA follows: TGTGCCAGCAGCCGACAGGGAAGCACTGAAGCTTTCTTT. Variable domain in full (rest from reference TRBV9 and TRBJ1-1): DSGVTQTPKHLITATGQRVTLRCSPRSGDLSVYWYQQSLDQGLQFLIQYYNGEERAKGNILERFSAQQFPDLHSELNLSSLELGDSALYFCASSRQGSTEAFFGQGTRLTVV.

This clone was observed a handful of times. This chain connects TRBV11-2 to TRBJ2-7; tentatively, D is TRBD2 (5 bases). The CDR3 consists of 14 residues. Germline CDR1 SGHAT, CDR2 FQNNGV. V gave up 5 bases and J gave up 2 bases, with 13 bases separating them. The CDR3 nucleotides read TGTGCCAGCAGCCCCCCGCGGGTCCCCTACGAGCAGTACTTC. Amino acid sequence: CASSPPRVPYEQYF.

Concerning this clone itself: Mismatch with germline at one junction end may stem from a read error. The chain joins TRBV7-9 to TRBJ1-6; D uncertain. Germline CDR1 SEHNR, CDR2 FQNEAQ (reference sequence). The CDR3 contains 14 residues. The CDR3 loop is CSSSFIASNSPLHF. Written as DNA, the CDR3 is TGTTCCAGCAGCTTTATAGCGAGCAATTCACCCCTCCACTTT.

CDR3 coding DNA: TGTGCCTGGAGTGCCTCAGGGGGTGTCCTGAATACGCAGTATTTT. Translation gives CAWSASGGVLNTQYF. The rearrangement links TRBV30 to TRBJ2-3; 7 nucleotides align to TRBD1. The germline gives CDR1 GTSNPN, CDR2 SVGIG (reference sequence). The length of the CDR3 is 15 residues. The junction had 11 bases not matched to a gene; V was cut back by 1 base and J by 7 bases.